This T cell receptor (beta chain) appears in the sequencing data of a study of blood T cells in healthy people across ages. Primers used in a second PCR of roughly 7 to 12 cycles were a sample-barcoded 5' primer and a J-beta primer mix. Each TCR beta cDNA got a 12-nucleotide random molecular identifier. MiXCR, run by TCRdb on the 5' RACE reads, gives a single entry per CDR3 protein. The profile covers roughly 830,000 distinct CDR3 sequences, with less than 80% appearing a single time and 28% taken by the ten largest. The CDR3 runs 14 residues. V gave up 6 bases and J gave up 4 bases; unmatched junction bases: 10. CDR1 is DFQATT, CDR2 SNEGSKA, per germline (reference sequence). To note about this clonotype: Its antigen is not identified.

Overall study findings and caveats: No conclusive comparison of naive versus antigen-experienced cells was possible with unsorted PBMCs. In older individuals, TCR beta diversity per million T cells was lower, falling roughly linearly with age. Among long-lived donors, naive CD4+ cells were more numerous and diversity higher than in aged donors.

The chain employs TRBV20-1 and TRBJ2-7, with 9 bases lining up with TRBD1. This sequence originates from a man aged 30 to 39 in good health. Sequencing used blood. CDR3 nucleotides: TGCAGTGCCCGTGGACAGGGGACGTTATACGAGCAGTACTTC. Its protein product is CSARGQGTLYEQYF.